A selection of T cell receptor beta chains follows, all from one sample in a study of CD8 T cell repertoires and HIV-1 epitope variants. Measured with immunoSEQ multiplex PCR; TCRdb has only the in-frame clones, and not every one. Here the sample spans 6,000 or so clones, roughly 70% being singletons. These receptors' targets are unknown. The sequenced sample was cultured CD8+ T cells derived from PBMCs. The receptors here all came from a male donor with HIV. Both conserved end residues are part of each CDR3. The D gene is left open where the match is weak. Clone size is stated in some rows and not others, as once, few, many or a class when expanded.

cdr3_aa: CASGWGPGELFF
cdr3_nt: TGTGCCAGTGGGTGGGGCCCCGGGGAGCTGTTTTTT
clone_size: few
d_call: NA
j_call: TRBJ2-2
v_call: TRBV19

cdr3_aa: CASSVLAGGTDTQYF
cdr3_nt: TGTGCCAGCAGTGTACTAGCGGGAGGGACAGATACGCAGTATTTT
clone_size: NA
d_call: TRBD2
j_call: TRBJ2-3
v_call: TRBV6-5

cdr3_aa: CASSFSRGTGTLTDTQYF
cdr3_nt: TGTGCCAGCAGCTTCTCGAGAGGGACAGGGACCCTCACAGATACGCAGTATTTT
clone_size: NA
d_call: TRBD1
j_call: TRBJ2-3
v_call: TRBV7-6

cdr3_aa: CASSLAGAGNEQYF
cdr3_nt: TGTGCCAGCAGCTTAGCAGGGGCGGGAAACGAGCAGTACTTC
clone_size: NA
d_call: NA
j_call: TRBJ2-7
v_call: TRBV7-6

cdr3_aa: CASSLDPDPGYEQYF
cdr3_nt: TGCGCCAGCAGCTTGGACCCGGATCCCGGCTACGAGCAGTACTTC
clone_size: NA
d_call: NA
j_call: TRBJ2-7
v_call: TRBV5-1

cdr3_aa: CASSVEASGDYNEQFF
cdr3_nt: TGTGCCAGCAGCGTAGAGGCTAGCGGGGACTACAATGAGCAGTTCTTC
clone_size: few
d_call: TRBD2
j_call: TRBJ2-1
v_call: TRBV9

cdr3_aa: CASSVPYNQPQHF
cdr3_nt: TGTGCCAGCAGTGTTCCCTACAATCAGCCCCAGCATTTT
clone_size: few
d_call: NA
j_call: TRBJ1-5
v_call: TRBV28

cdr3_aa: CASSLPDADTQYF
cdr3_nt: TGTGCCAGCAGCTTACCAGACGCAGATACGCAGTATTTT
clone_size: once
d_call: NA
j_call: TRBJ2-3
v_call: TRBV11-3

cdr3_aa: CASSLGPFNEKLFF
cdr3_nt: TGTGCCAGCAGCTTAGGGCCCTTTAATGAAAAACTGTTTTTT
clone_size: NA
d_call: NA
j_call: TRBJ1-4
v_call: TRBV7-2

cdr3_aa: CASRANYEQYF
cdr3_nt: TGTGCCAGCAGGGCCAACTACGAGCAGTACTTC
clone_size: NA
d_call: NA
j_call: TRBJ2-7
v_call: TRBV2

cdr3_aa: CASSLARVGEETQYF
cdr3_nt: TGTGCCAGCAGCTTGGCCCGGGTAGGGGAAGAGACCCAGTACTTC
clone_size: NA
d_call: NA
j_call: TRBJ2-5
v_call: TRBV5-4

cdr3_aa: CASSARPGVSPGETQYF
cdr3_nt: TGTGCCAGCAGCGCACGCCCTGGAGTTTCCCCCGGAGAGACCCAGTACTTC
clone_size: NA
d_call: NA
j_call: TRBJ2-5
v_call: TRBV9

cdr3_aa: CASSPILNRGLNTEAFF
cdr3_nt: TGTGCCAGCAGCCCAATCTTGAATCGGGGGCTGAACACTGAAGCTTTCTTT
clone_size: NA
d_call: NA
j_call: TRBJ1-1
v_call: TRBV27

cdr3_aa: CASSPGVAGASTDTQYF
cdr3_nt: TGCGCCAGCAGCCCCGGTGTAGCGGGAGCTAGCACAGATACGCAGTATTTT
clone_size: NA
d_call: TRBD2
j_call: TRBJ2-3
v_call: TRBV5-1

cdr3_aa: CASGPNTAGPNTEAFF
cdr3_nt: TGTGCCAGCGGACCGAACACGGCAGGACCGAACACTGAAGCTTTCTTT
clone_size: NA
d_call: NA
j_call: TRBJ1-1
v_call: TRBV7-9

cdr3_aa: CASSERVGSDTGELFF
cdr3_nt: TGTGCCAGCAGTGAGAGGGTGGGATCGGACACCGGGGAGCTGTTTTTT
clone_size: NA
d_call: NA
j_call: TRBJ2-2
v_call: TRBV6-1

cdr3_aa: CASSLRGHYINSDEKLFF
cdr3_nt: TGTGCCAGCAGTTTAAGGGGACATTACATTAATTCGGATGAAAAACTGTTTTTT
clone_size: NA
d_call: NA
j_call: TRBJ1-4
v_call: TRBV28

cdr3_aa: CASSIRQGSETQYF
cdr3_nt: TGTGCCAGTAGTATTAGACAGGGTTCGGAGACCCAGTACTTC
clone_size: NA
d_call: TRBD1
j_call: TRBJ2-5
v_call: TRBV19

cdr3_aa: CASSLLGAGTANTGELFF
cdr3_nt: TGTGCCAGCAGCTTGTTAGGAGCCGGGACAGCGAACACCGGGGAGCTGTTTTTT
clone_size: NA
d_call: TRBD1
j_call: TRBJ2-2
v_call: TRBV5-6

cdr3_aa: CASGDGSYEQYF
cdr3_nt: TGTGCCAGCGGAGACGGATCCTACGAGCAGTACTTC
clone_size: NA
d_call: NA
j_call: TRBJ2-7
v_call: TRBV7-9

cdr3_aa: CASSFGWENTEAFF
cdr3_nt: TGCGCCAGCAGCTTTGGGTGGGAGAACACTGAAGCTTTCTTT
clone_size: NA
d_call: NA
j_call: TRBJ1-1
v_call: TRBV5-1

cdr3_aa: CASSLATGLGQETQYF
cdr3_nt: TGTGCCAGCAGCTTAGCGACAGGCCTAGGTCAAGAGACCCAGTACTTC
clone_size: NA
d_call: NA
j_call: TRBJ2-5
v_call: TRBV7-2

cdr3_aa: CATSSTSGGADTQYF
cdr3_nt: TGTGCCACCAGCAGTACTAGCGGGGGGGCAGATACGCAGTATTTT
clone_size: NA
d_call: TRBD2
j_call: TRBJ2-3
v_call: TRBV15

cdr3_aa: CASSSRGQGPYEQYF
cdr3_nt: TGTGCCAGCAGCTCCCGAGGACAGGGCCCCTACGAGCAGTACTTC
clone_size: NA
d_call: TRBD1
j_call: TRBJ2-7
v_call: TRBV7-9

cdr3_aa: CATSREARDPYGYTF
cdr3_nt: TGTGCCACCAGCAGAGAGGCGCGGGACCCCTATGGCTACACCTTC
clone_size: NA
d_call: NA
j_call: TRBJ1-2
v_call: TRBV15

cdr3_aa: CASRSPGQGLAGELFF
cdr3_nt: TGTGCCAGCAGGTCCCCGGGACAGGGATTGGCCGGGGAGCTGTTTTTT
clone_size: NA
d_call: TRBD1
j_call: TRBJ2-2
v_call: TRBV28

cdr3_aa: CASSLNGGSNTEAFF
cdr3_nt: TGTGCCAGCAGCTTAAATGGGGGTTCCAACACTGAAGCTTTCTTT
clone_size: NA
d_call: NA
j_call: TRBJ1-1
v_call: TRBV7-9

cdr3_aa: CASSPWTSGGREQFF
cdr3_nt: TGTGCCAGCAGCCCCTGGACTAGCGGGGGCCGGGAGCAGTTCTTC
clone_size: NA
d_call: TRBD2
j_call: TRBJ2-1
v_call: TRBV9

cdr3_aa: CASSVGTDTGELFF
cdr3_nt: TGTGCCAGCAGCGTAGGGACAGACACCGGGGAGCTGTTTTTT
clone_size: NA
d_call: NA
j_call: TRBJ2-2
v_call: TRBV9

cdr3_aa: CASSLDRSGSSYNEQFF
cdr3_nt: TGTGCCAGCAGCTTAGATCGCAGCGGGAGCTCCTACAATGAGCAGTTCTTC
clone_size: NA
d_call: TRBD2
j_call: TRBJ2-1
v_call: TRBV11-3

cdr3_aa: CAWSNPWKGEADEQFF
cdr3_nt: TGTGCCTGGAGTAACCCCTGGAAGGGAGAAGCCGATGAGCAGTTCTTC
clone_size: NA
d_call: NA
j_call: TRBJ2-1
v_call: TRBV30

cdr3_aa: CASSILGTGDVNGYTF
cdr3_nt: TGTGCCAGTAGTATCTTGGGGACAGGGGACGTCAATGGCTACACCTTC
clone_size: few
d_call: TRBD1
j_call: TRBJ1-2
v_call: TRBV19

cdr3_aa: CASSPNPGRAYEQYF
cdr3_nt: TGTGCCAGCAGCCCTAACCCTGGGCGAGCTTACGAGCAGTACTTC
clone_size: once
d_call: NA
j_call: TRBJ2-7
v_call: TRBV11-1

cdr3_aa: CASSWRLAGAYEQYF
cdr3_nt: TGTGCCAGCAGCTGGAGACTAGCGGGGGCCTACGAGCAGTACTTC
clone_size: NA
d_call: TRBD2
j_call: TRBJ2-7
v_call: TRBV5-6

cdr3_aa: CATSRGAADNEKLFF
cdr3_nt: TGTGCCACCAGCAGAGGGGCAGCTGATAATGAAAAACTGTTTTTT
clone_size: NA
d_call: NA
j_call: TRBJ1-4
v_call: TRBV15

cdr3_aa: CASSIDWTGPAAFF
cdr3_nt: TGTGCCAGTAGTATAGATTGGACAGGGCCGGCTGCTTTCTTT
clone_size: NA
d_call: TRBD1
j_call: TRBJ1-1
v_call: TRBV19

cdr3_aa: CASSHPNRDTRSYGYTF
cdr3_nt: TGCGCCAGCAGCCACCCCAACCGGGACACCAGGAGCTATGGCTACACCTTC
clone_size: few
d_call: NA
j_call: TRBJ1-2
v_call: TRBV4-1

cdr3_aa: CSVDHWDRYNEQFF
cdr3_nt: TGCAGCGTTGACCACTGGGACAGGTACAATGAGCAGTTCTTC
clone_size: NA
d_call: TRBD1
j_call: TRBJ2-1
v_call: TRBV29-1

cdr3_aa: CASSLDRTMNQPQHF
cdr3_nt: TGTGCCAGCAGCCTCGACAGAACAATGAATCAGCCCCAGCATTTT
clone_size: NA
d_call: NA
j_call: TRBJ1-5
v_call: TRBV6-5

cdr3_aa: CASSVGDGAGDTQYF
cdr3_nt: TGTGCCAGCAGCGTAGGGGACGGGGCTGGAGATACGCAGTATTTT
clone_size: few
d_call: NA
j_call: TRBJ2-3
v_call: TRBV9

cdr3_aa: CASSFGQGDVYGYTF
cdr3_nt: TGTGCCAGCAGCTTCGGACAGGGGGATGTATATGGCTACACCTTC
clone_size: NA
d_call: TRBD1
j_call: TRBJ1-2
v_call: TRBV11-2

cdr3_aa: CASSLGKAAYDEQYF
cdr3_nt: TGTGCCAGCAGTTTGGGAAAGGCAGCGTACGACGAGCAGTACTTC
clone_size: NA
d_call: NA
j_call: TRBJ2-7
v_call: TRBV6-5

cdr3_aa: CASSEYRTGEVSGNTIYF
cdr3_nt: TGTGCCAGCAGTGAATATCGGACAGGAGAAGTCTCTGGAAACACCATATATTTT
clone_size: NA
d_call: TRBD1
j_call: TRBJ1-3
v_call: TRBV25-1

cdr3_aa: CATSPTRVTDTQYF
cdr3_nt: TGTGCCACCAGCCCAACTAGGGTGACAGATACGCAGTATTTT
clone_size: NA
d_call: NA
j_call: TRBJ2-3
v_call: TRBV15

cdr3_aa: CASSSRTSENTGELFF
cdr3_nt: TGTGCCAGCAGCTCAAGGACTAGTGAAAACACCGGGGAGCTGTTTTTT
clone_size: once
d_call: TRBD2
j_call: TRBJ2-2
v_call: TRBV28